The rows below give T cell receptor beta chains drawn from one sample of a study of molecular identifiers for immune sequencing clone quantification. One entry per CDR3 protein results from TCRdb running MiXCR on the PCR reads. The table has over 300,000 distinct CDR3 sequences, 24% seen once; the top ten hold 0.65% to 0.95%. Sequenced input: naive CD8+ T cells from blood, with Jurkat cell RNA spiked in. The receptors come from a human donor in good health. Some libraries in this study had Jurkat cell RNA spiked in. Both conserved end residues are part of each CDR3. D genes are given only for firm matches. Clone sizes are given selectively: once, few, many, or a class where the clone is expanded.

v_call,j_call,clone_size,d_call,cdr3_aa,cdr3_nt
TRBV7-9,TRBJ2-7,once,TRBD1,CASSSQTGGEQYF,TGTGCCAGCAGCTCGCAGACAGGGGGCGAGCAGTACTTC
TRBV5-4,TRBJ1-1,many,TRBD1,CASSLEGAYTEAFF,TGTGCCAGCAGCTTGGAGGGGGCATACACTGAAGCTTTCTTT
TRBV9,TRBJ2-2,many,-,CASSEIDGELFF,TGTGCCAGCAGCGAGATTGACGGGGAGCTGTTTTTT
TRBV5-4,TRBJ2-7,many,TRBD1,CASSVTGTDYEQYF,TGTGCCAGCAGCGTAACCGGGACAGACTACGAGCAGTACTTC
TRBV5-6,TRBJ2-3,many,-,CASSLRSSENTDTQYF,TGTGCCAGCAGCTTGAGGTCTAGCGAAAACACAGATACGCAGTATTTT
TRBV7-2,TRBJ2-5,many,TRBD1,CASSQYGTGETQYF,TGTGCCAGCAGCCAGTACGGGACAGGAGAGACCCAGTACTTC
TRBV6-1,TRBJ1-1,many,-,CASSEARVPNTEAFF,TGTGCCAGCAGTGAAGCGCGGGTTCCAAACACTGAAGCTTTCTTT
TRBV9,TRBJ2-6,-,TRBD1,CASSITGVRGANVLTF,TGTGCCAGCAGCATTACAGGGGTGCGTGGGGCCAACGTCCTGACTTTC
TRBV7-2,TRBJ2-3,few,TRBD2,CASSPLAVITDTQFF,TGTGCCAGCAGCCCACTAGCGGTTATCACAGATACGCAGTTTTTT
TRBV2,TRBJ2-3,few,-,CASTKAGTTSTDTQYF,TGTGCCAGCACTAAAGCGGGGACAACTAGCACAGATACGCAGTATTTT
TRBV6-6,TRBJ2-2,many,-,CAIHQVTGELFF,TGTGCCATACACCAGGTCACCGGGGAGCTGTTTTTT
TRBV6-5,TRBJ1-4,-,TRBD1,CARSRRDSRNPDEKLFF,TGTGCCAGGAGTCGCCGGGACAGCCGCAATCCTGATGAAAAACTGTTTTTT
TRBV2,TRBJ2-3,few,-,CASIGRKADTQYF,TGTGCCAGCATTGGTCGTAAAGCAGATACGCAGTATTTT
TRBV29-1,TRBJ2-7,many,-,CSVELVGEQYF,TGCAGCGTTGAATTGGTGGGGGAGCAGTACTTC
TRBV12-3/TRBV12-4,TRBJ2-3,few,TRBD2,CASSLPGTSGGPSTDTQYF,TGTGCCAGCAGTTTACCAGGGACTAGCGGGGGGCCTAGCACAGATACGCAGTATTTT
TRBV11-3,TRBJ2-7,-,-,CASSLTASYEQYF,TGTGCCAGCAGCTTGACAGCCTCCTACGAGCAGTACTTC
TRBV7-6,TRBJ2-1,few,TRBD2,CASSLASGSVDEQFF,TGTGCCAGCAGCTTAGCCAGCGGGAGTGTAGATGAGCAGTTCTTC
TRBV6-5,TRBJ1-5,many,-,CASSYSGLDQPQHF,TGTGCCAGCAGTTACTCGGGTTTGGATCAGCCCCAGCATTTT
TRBV11-3,TRBJ2-7,few,TRBD1,CASSETGGYEQYF,TGTGCCAGCAGCGAGACAGGGGGCTACGAGCAGTACTTC
TRBV13,TRBJ2-3,many,-,CASSFGGSTDTQYF,TGTGCCAGCAGTTTCGGCGGGAGCACAGATACGCAGTATTTT
TRBV3-1,TRBJ2-3,-,-,CASSQGRSTDTQYF,TGTGCCAGCAGCCAGGGGCGGAGCACAGATACGCAGTATTTT
TRBV6-2/TRBV6-3,TRBJ1-5,few,TRBD1,CASSYRQGPFVNQPQHF,TGTGCCAGCAGTTACCGACAGGGGCCTTTTGTGAATCAGCCCCAGCATTTT
TRBV5-1,TRBJ2-1,few,-,CAGSLDGVRFF,TGCGCCGGCAGCTTGGATGGGGTAAGGTTCTTC